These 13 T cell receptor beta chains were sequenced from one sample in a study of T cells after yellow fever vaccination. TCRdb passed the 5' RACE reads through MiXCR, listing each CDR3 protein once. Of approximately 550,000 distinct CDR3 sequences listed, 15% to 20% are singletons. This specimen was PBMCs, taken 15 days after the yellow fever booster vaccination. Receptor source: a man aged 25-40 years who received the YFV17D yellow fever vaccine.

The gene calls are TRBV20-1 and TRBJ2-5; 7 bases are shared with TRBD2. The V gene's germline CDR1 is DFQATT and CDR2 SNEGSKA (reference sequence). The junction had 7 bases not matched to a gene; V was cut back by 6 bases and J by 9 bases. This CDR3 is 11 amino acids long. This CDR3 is CSARTSAAQYF. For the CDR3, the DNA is TGCAGTGCGCGGACTAGTGCGGCCCAGTACTTC.

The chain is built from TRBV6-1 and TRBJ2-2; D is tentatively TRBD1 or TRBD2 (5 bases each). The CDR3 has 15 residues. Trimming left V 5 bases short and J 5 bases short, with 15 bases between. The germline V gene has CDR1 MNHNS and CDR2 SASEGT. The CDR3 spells CASSPGTPVTGELFF. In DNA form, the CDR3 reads TGTGCCAGCAGTCCCGGGACGCCAGTTACCGGGGAGCTGTTTTTT.

DNA for the CDR3: TGCAGTGCTCCGCCCTACAGGGGGCAACAAGCGGGATCCTACGAGCAGTACTTC. Its protein is CSAPPYRGQQAGSYEQYF. The chain combines TRBV20-1 with TRBJ2-7; 9 bases are a match to TRBD1. The length of the CDR3 is 18 residues. The germline V gene encodes CDR1 DFQATT and CDR2 SNEGSKA (reference sequence). J was trimmed by 1 base and V by 5 bases; bases with no gene match: 18.

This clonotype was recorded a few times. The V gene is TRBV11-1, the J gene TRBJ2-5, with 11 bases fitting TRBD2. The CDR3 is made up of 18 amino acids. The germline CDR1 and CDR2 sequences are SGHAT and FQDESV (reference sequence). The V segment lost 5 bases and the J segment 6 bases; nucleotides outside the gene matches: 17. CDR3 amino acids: CASSPQAVLAGAMKTQYF. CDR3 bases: TGTGCCAGCAGCCCCCAGGCCGTACTAGCGGGAGCTATGAAGACCCAGTACTTC.

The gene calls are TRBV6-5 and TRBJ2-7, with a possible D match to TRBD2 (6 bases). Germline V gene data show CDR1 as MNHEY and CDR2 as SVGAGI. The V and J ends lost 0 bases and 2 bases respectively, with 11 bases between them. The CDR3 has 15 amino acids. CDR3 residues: CASSYSNGSPYEQYF. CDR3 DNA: TGTGCCAGCAGTTACTCGAACGGGAGTCCCTACGAGCAGTACTTC.

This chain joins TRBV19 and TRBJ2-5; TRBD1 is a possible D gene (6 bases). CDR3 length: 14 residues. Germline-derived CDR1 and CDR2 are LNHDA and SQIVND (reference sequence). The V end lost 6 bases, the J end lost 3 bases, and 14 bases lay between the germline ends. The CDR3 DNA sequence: TGTGCCAGTAGGTCGATACAGGGTGAAGAGACCCAGTACTTC. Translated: CASRSIQGEETQYF.

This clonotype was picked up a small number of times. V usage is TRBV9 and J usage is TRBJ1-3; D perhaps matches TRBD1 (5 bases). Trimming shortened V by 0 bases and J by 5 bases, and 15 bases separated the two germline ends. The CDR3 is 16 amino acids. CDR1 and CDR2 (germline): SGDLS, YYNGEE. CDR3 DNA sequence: TGTGCCAGCAGCGTAGGGCGTTGGGACGTGCGAAACACCATATATTTT. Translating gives CASSVGRWDVRNTIYF.

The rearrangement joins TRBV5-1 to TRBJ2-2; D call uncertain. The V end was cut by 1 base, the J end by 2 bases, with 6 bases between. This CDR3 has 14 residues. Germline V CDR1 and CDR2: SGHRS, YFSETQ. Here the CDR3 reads CASSLTVNTGELFF. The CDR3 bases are TGCGCCAGCAGCTTGACAGTAAACACCGGGGAGCTGTTTTTT.

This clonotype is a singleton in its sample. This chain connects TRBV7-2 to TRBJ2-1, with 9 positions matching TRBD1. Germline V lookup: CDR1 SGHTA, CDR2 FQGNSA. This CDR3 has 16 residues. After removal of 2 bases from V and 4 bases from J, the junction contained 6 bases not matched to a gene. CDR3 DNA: TGTGCCAGCAGCTTAATGGGGGACAGGGCTTACAATGAGCAGTTCTTC. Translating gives CASSLMGDRAYNEQFF. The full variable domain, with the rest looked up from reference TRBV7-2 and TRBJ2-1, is GAGVSQSPSNKVTEKGKDVELRCDPISGHTALYWYRQSLGQGLEFLIYFQGNSAPDKSGLPSDRFSAERTGGSVSTLTIQRTQQEDSAVYLCASSLMGDRAYNEQFFGPGTRLTVL.

The CDR3 DNA sequence: TGTGCCAGCAGTCCCCGCCCCCCCCCTAGCAGAGACACCGGGGAGCTGTTTTTT. It translates to CASSPRPPPSRDTGELFF. The chain couples TRBV6-1 to TRBJ2-2; possible D gene TRBD2, 5 bases. Per the germline V gene, CDR1 is MNHNS and CDR2 is SASEGT. Trimming left V 5 bases short and J 3 bases short, with 22 bases between. This CDR3 is 18 amino acids long.

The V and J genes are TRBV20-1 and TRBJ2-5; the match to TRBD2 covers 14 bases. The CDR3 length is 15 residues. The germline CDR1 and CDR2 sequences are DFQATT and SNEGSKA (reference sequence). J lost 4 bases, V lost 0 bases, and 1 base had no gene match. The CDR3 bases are TGCAGTGCTAGAGATGGGACTAGCGGGGGAGAGACCCAGTACTTC. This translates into CSARDGTSGGETQYF.

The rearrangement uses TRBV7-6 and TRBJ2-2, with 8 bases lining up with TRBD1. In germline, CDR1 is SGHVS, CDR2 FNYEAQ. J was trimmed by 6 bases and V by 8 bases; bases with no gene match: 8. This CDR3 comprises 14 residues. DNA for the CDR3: TGTGCCAGCGGCGAAAACAGGGGGGCCGGGGAGCTGTTTTTT. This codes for CASGENRGAGELFF.

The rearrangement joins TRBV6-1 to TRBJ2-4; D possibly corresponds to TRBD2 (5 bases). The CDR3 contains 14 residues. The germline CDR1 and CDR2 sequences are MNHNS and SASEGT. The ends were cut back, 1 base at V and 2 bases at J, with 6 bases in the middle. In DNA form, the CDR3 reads TGTGCCAGCAGTGAAGGGACTTCCAAAAACATTCAGTACTTC. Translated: CASSEGTSKNIQYF.